Below are 25 T cell receptor beta chains sequenced from a single sample in a study of T cell responses to AZD1222 COVID-19 vaccine (dated by TCRdb to about 2021). Per the publication, the time point label means: about 28 days (+/-7) after the second vaccine dose. Library construction relied on the immunoSEQ multiplex PCR assay. TCRdb took over this immuneACCESS table, retaining in-frame rearrangements with V and J assigned. Such tables are incomplete; in checked studies, under half of the missing clones stem from an unresolved V gene, and the remainder is unexplained. The sample table lists some 25,000 clones, about nine tenths of them with a count of one. Approximately 2.6% of the sample is in the top ten clones. Sequenced material: peripheral blood, taken 28 days after the second AZD1222 dose. Source of these receptors: an adult who received the AZD1222 COVID-19 vaccine.

The count of this clone is one. This chain uses TRBV5-1 with TRBJ2-1, with D perhaps matching TRBD2 (6 bases). V was trimmed by 3 bases and J by 4 bases, leaving 11 bases between them. The germline CDR1 and CDR2 sequences are SGHRS and YFSETQ. The CDR3 has 14 residues. CDR3 sequence: CASSSGLAYNEQFF. CDR3 coding DNA: TGCGCCAGCAGCTCGGGACTTGCTTACAATGAGCAGTTCTTC.

The chain uses TRBV29-1 and TRBJ1-2; no reliable D call. CDR3 length: 13 residues. CDR1 is SQVTM, CDR2 ANQGSEA, per germline. V lost 1 base and J lost 3, with 9 bases in between. Written as DNA, the CDR3 is TGCAGCGTTGAAGTGGGTACAGACTATGGCTACACCTTC. Protein product: CSVEVGTDYGYTF.

In its sample, this clone was seen once. The chain uses TRBV12-3 or TRBV12-4 and TRBJ2-5; D is unresolved. V lost 7 bases and J lost 3, with 12 bases in between. The CDR3 has 13 amino acids. In DNA, the CDR3 is TGTGCCAGCAATTATTTTCCAGAAGAGACCCAGTACTTC. It specifies CASNYFPEETQYF.

This chain joins TRBV30 and TRBJ1-6, with TRBD1 as a possible D gene (6 bases). CDR1 and CDR2 from the germline V gene are GTSNPN and SVGIG (reference sequence). This CDR3 is built from 14 residues. The V and J ends lost 4 bases and 7 bases respectively, with 14 bases between them. The CDR3 is CAWIEGGENSPLHF. The DNA for the CDR3 is TGTGCCTGGATCGAGGGGGGAGAAAATTCACCCCTCCACTTT.

The chain employs TRBV5-1 and TRBJ2-5; weak D call: TRBD1 (5 bases). Per germline, CDR1 SGHRS and CDR2 YFSETQ. V gave up 5 bases and J gave up 1 base, with 9 bases separating them. The CDR3 sequence is 13 residues long. This chain's CDR3 is CASRDTVQETQYF. As DNA, the CDR3 is TGCGCCAGCAGGGACACGGTCCAAGAGACCCAGTACTTC.

Notes on this clone: The junction departs from the called germline gene at one end, perhaps through a read error. V and J are TRBV2 and TRBJ2-7; weak D call: TRBD2 (6 bases). The germline V gene has CDR1 SNHLY and CDR2 FYNNEI. CDR3 size: 14 residues. The CDR3: CASSEEGGGSRAQF. The CDR3 bases are TGTGCCAGCAGTGAAGAGGGAGGAGGATCCCGGGCTCAGTTC. The complete variable domain, with remaining parts taken from reference TRBV2 and TRBJ2-7, reads EPEVTQTPSHQVTQMGQEVILRCVPISNHLYFYWYRQILGQKVEFLVSFYNNEISEKSEIFDDQFSVERPDGSNFTLKIRSTKLEDSAMYFCASSEEGGGSRAQFGPGTRLTVT.

V is TRBV4-3 and J is TRBJ1-2; D is undetermined. Trimming shortened V by 1 base and J by 4 bases, and 13 bases separated the two germline ends. Germline V gene sequence: CDR1 LGHNA, CDR2 YSLEER. The CDR3 contains 15 residues. CDR3 in DNA: TGCGCCAGCAGCCAAGCCCAGGACTCCGCCTATGGCTACACCTTC. This encodes CASSQAQDSAYGYTF.

This chain uses TRBV19 with TRBJ2-5; 8 bases fit TRBD1. The CDR3 extends over 14 amino acids. Germline CDR1 and CDR2: LNHDA and SQIVND (reference sequence). The J segment lost 5 bases and the V segment lost 3 bases, leaving 5 bases of the junction unmatched. The CDR3 DNA reads TGTGCCAGTAGTATCGGCCAGGGGGCCGAGACCCAGTACTTC. Translation: CASSIGQGAETQYF.

This sequence joins TRBV6-5 and TRBJ2-7; maybe TRBD2 (7 bases). The germline V gene has CDR1 MNHEY and CDR2 SVGAGI. V lost 7 bases, J lost 4 bases, and 17 bases lay in between. This CDR3 comprises 14 residues. CDR3 residues: CASIGGAGMYEQYF. CDR3 coding DNA: TGTGCCAGCATAGGGGGGGCAGGAATGTACGAGCAGTACTTC.

The V gene is TRBV7-2, the J gene TRBJ2-5; weak D call: TRBD2 (5 bases). V was trimmed by 2 bases and J by 8 bases, leaving 12 bases between them. This CDR3 is built from 13 residues. Per the germline V gene, CDR1 is SGHTA and CDR2 is FQGNSA. The CDR3 DNA sequence: TGTGCCAGCAGCTTATTTCCCCGGGAAACCCAGTACTTC. Translated: CASSLFPRETQYF.

The V and J genes are TRBV7-2 and TRBJ1-5; D not resolved. V dropped 1 base and J dropped 3 bases, with 10 bases sitting between them. Per germline, CDR1 SGHTA and CDR2 FQGNSA. This CDR3 has 15 amino acids. The CDR3 coding sequence is TGTGCCAGCAGCTTAGATGGCCAGCCCAATCAGCCCCAGCATTTT. This encodes CASSLDGQPNQPQHF.

The chain has TRBV3-1 (or the pseudogene TRBV3-2) and TRBJ2-6; TRBD1 agrees at 7 bases. The length of the CDR3 is 17 residues. V dropped 1 base and J dropped 0; count of bases not matched to a gene: 3. The germline CDR1 and CDR2 sequences are LGHDT and YNNKEL (reference sequence). The CDR3 reads CASSQGTGFSGANVLTF. CDR3 sequence (DNA): TGTGCCAGCAGCCAAGGGACAGGCTTCTCTGGGGCCAACGTCCTGACTTTC.

The J gene is TRBJ1-2, the V gene TRBV14; possibly TRBD1 for D (6 bases). Trimming stripped 2 bases from V and 8 bases from J, with 18 bases between. There are 15 residues in the CDR3. Germline CDR1 is SGHDN and CDR2 is FVKESK. The CDR3, as DNA: TGTGCCAGCAGCCAAACCTTTGTTGGTAGGGGGGGCTACACCTTC. It yields the protein CASSQTFVGRGGYTF.

V and J are TRBV15 and TRBJ1-2, with 9 bases identical to TRBD1. Losses at the gene ends were 5 bases for V and 5 bases for J; bases not matched to a gene: 9. CDR1 LNHNV and CDR2 YYDKDF come from the germline V gene (reference sequence). CDR3 length: 15 residues. The CDR3 coding sequence is TGTGCCACCAGCGGTACCGGGACAGGGTTTTATGGCTACACCTTC. Encoded protein: CATSGTGTGFYGYTF.

The chain recombines TRBV7-2 with TRBJ1-2; 8 bases are a match to TRBD1. The CDR3 consists of 13 residues. After removal of 5 bases from V and 7 bases from J, the junction contained 6 bases not matched to a gene. Germline assignment: CDR1 SGHTA and CDR2 FQGNSA. CDR3 coding DNA: TGTGCCAGCAGCGCCATACAGGGGGTTGGCTACACCTTC. It codes for CASSAIQGVGYTF.

The chain combines TRBV6-5 with TRBJ2-3; possibly TRBD2 for D (6 bases). Trimming took 6 bases from V and 6 from J, leaving 13 bases between them. Per germline, CDR1 MNHEY and CDR2 SVGAGI. The CDR3 sequence is 13 residues long. The CDR3 region is CASRVTAGDTQYF. CDR3 DNA sequence: TGTGCCAGCAGGGTCACGGCGGGGGATACGCAGTATTTT.

This sequence joins TRBV29-1 and TRBJ1-2; 9 bases fit TRBD1. The CDR3 extends over 14 amino acids. Germline CDR1 is SQVTM and CDR2 is ANQGSEA. Trimming took 4 bases from V and 6 from J; bases not matched to a gene: 9. CDR3 region: CSVGGSGTGNGYTF. CDR3 DNA sequence: TGCAGCGTTGGGGGGTCCGGGACAGGGAATGGCTACACCTTC.

V usage is TRBV12-3 or TRBV12-4 and J usage is TRBJ2-1, with D perhaps matching TRBD1 (6 bases). The CDR3 has 13 residues. V was pared by 5 bases and J by 10 bases, with 15 bases between. In DNA, the CDR3 is TGTGCCAGCAGTCCCCCAACAGGGCAGGAGCAGTTCTTC. Translation: CASSPPTGQEQFF.

This sequence joins TRBV28 and TRBJ1-2, with 8 bases that match TRBD1. Germline CDR1 MDHEN, CDR2 SYDVKM. V lost 5 bases and J lost 8; bases outside the gene matches: 7. The length of the CDR3 is 13 residues. CDR3 residues: CASSVGQGQGYTF. The CDR3 DNA sequence: TGTGCCAGCAGTGTTGGACAGGGCCAAGGCTACACCTTC.

V and J are TRBV7-9 and TRBJ2-7, with TRBD1 matching over 10 bases. Germline lookup yields CDR1 SEHNR and CDR2 FQNEAQ (reference sequence). The CDR3 length is 16 residues. The trim removed 2 bases at V and 2 bases at J, leaving 6 bases unmatched. The CDR3 nucleotides read TGTGCCAGCAGCTTAACCGGGACAGGGGTTACCTACGAGCAGTACTTC. Translation gives CASSLTGTGVTYEQYF.

This clone was counted a single time. The chain recombines TRBV7-9 with TRBJ1-2, with D perhaps matching TRBD1 (6 bases). Germline loops: CDR1 SEHNR, CDR2 FQNEAQ (reference sequence). The CDR3 totals 13 residues. Trimming pared 1 base from V and 9 bases from J, leaving 12 bases between. The CDR3 sequence: CASSLEGRGRYTF. CDR3 sequence (DNA): TGTGCCAGCAGCTTAGAGGGACGGGGGCGCTACACCTTC.

This sequence joins TRBV18 and TRBJ2-7; 11 bases line up with TRBD2. This CDR3 is built from 15 residues. Trimming took 1 base from V and 6 from J; bases not matched to a gene: 5. Germline CDR1 KGHSH, CDR2 LQKENI. The CDR3 protein is CASSPQGLADSEQYF. The CDR3 nucleotides read TGTGCCAGCTCACCACAGGGACTAGCGGACTCCGAGCAGTACTTC.

The genes are TRBV28 and TRBJ1-5, with D hard to call. The CDR3 loop spans 14 amino acids. The V end lost 10 bases, the J end lost 3 bases, and 16 bases lay between the germline ends. Germline V gene lookup returns CDR1 MDHEN and CDR2 SYDVKM. CDR3 bases: TGTGCCACCCTTGGAGAGACGAACAATCAGCCCCAGCATTTT. Translated, it gives CATLGETNNQPQHF.

The chain has TRBV29-1 and TRBJ2-6; possible D gene TRBD1, 6 bases. The germline gives CDR1 SQVTM, CDR2 ANQGSEA. Trimming shortened V by 0 bases and J by 3 bases, and 15 bases separated the two germline ends. The CDR3 sequence is 17 residues long. The CDR3 nucleotides are TGCAGCGTTGAAGATGACAGGATGGCTTTTGGGGCCAACGTCCTGACTTTC. Protein: CSVEDDRMAFGANVLTF.

The chain recombines TRBV11-3 with TRBJ2-1; D might be TRBD1 (5 bases). Germline V CDR1 and CDR2: SGHNT, YENEEA. The V and J ends lost 5 bases and 9 bases respectively, with 14 bases between them. CDR3 size: 13 residues. CDR3 region: CASSRSGNREQFF. DNA for the CDR3: TGTGCCAGCAGCAGATCAGGGAACCGTGAGCAGTTCTTC.